The clone carrying this T cell receptor beta chain was recorded a few times. The sample comes from a study of shared T cell receptors in the human thymus. TCRdb's table, derived via immunoSEQ multiplex PCR, lists solely in-frame clones and lacks some. Here the sample spans 700,000 to 750,000 clones, 70% to 90% being singletons. The V and J ends lost 6 bases and 4 bases, in that order; junction bases with no gene match: 7. Germline-derived CDR1 and CDR2 are LNHDA and SQIVND (reference sequence). This CDR3 has 15 residues. The sample was also linked to a second study, of human thymus T cells. Per that paper: Having corrective surgery for congenital heart defects, healthy Finnish infants were the ones who donated. Thymic tissue was derived from resections collected during corrective heart surgery. Thymic as well as blood repertoires seemed to favor certain V and J genes unevenly. Related research described thymic repertoires that were highly overlapping among unrelated individuals.

The material sequenced was thymocytes. This TCR derives from a girl in the first two years of life with a congenital heart defect. The chain carries TRBV19 and TRBJ1-3; TRBD1 aligns across 9 bases. For the CDR3, the DNA is TGTGCCAGTAGAAGGACAGGGGAGCAAGGAAACACCATATATTTT. Its translation: CASRRTGEQGNTIYF.